The 18 T cell receptor beta chains below all came from one sample that was sequenced in a study of blood T cell repertoires in COVID-19. Assay used: immunoSEQ multiplex PCR; TCRdb lists only in-frame clones, some missing. The sample lists approximately 290,000 clones, around 90% occurring once. Sequenced input: PBMCs or T cells enriched from blood (not recorded which). Receptors were obtained from a woman aged 18-30 years with acute COVID-19.

This sequence joins TRBV10-3 and TRBJ1-1, with 7 bases matching TRBD1. The trim removed 6 bases at V and 3 bases at J, leaving 7 bases unmatched. The CDR3 covers 14 residues. Germline CDR1 ENHRY, CDR2 SYGVKD. The CDR3 coding sequence is TGTGCCATCAGCGAGACAGGGAGGGACACTGAAGCTTTCTTT. Translated: CAISETGRDTEAFF.

This chain links TRBV27 with TRBJ1-1, with TRBD1 matching 8 bases. Germline assignment: CDR1 MNHEY and CDR2 SMNVEV (reference sequence). The junction had 5 bases not matched to a gene; V was cut back by 0 bases and J by 5 bases. This CDR3 region has 15 residues. The CDR3 nucleotides read TGTGCCAGCAGTTTATCCGGACAGGGAAAAACTGAAGCTTTCTTT. Translating it yields CASSLSGQGKTEAFF.

This chain joins TRBV28 and TRBJ2-4; a weak D match, TRBD2 (6 bases). The CDR3 is made up of 16 amino acids. Germline V lookup: CDR1 MDHEN, CDR2 SYDVKM. The V gene lost 3 bases and the J gene lost 1 base, with 13 bases spanning the gap. In nucleotides, the CDR3 is TGTGCCAGCAGTTTGGCTGGAGGGCGGGCCAAAAACATTCAGTACTTC. Protein sequence: CASSLAGGRAKNIQYF. Using reference TRBV28 and TRBJ2-4 for the parts outside the CDR3, the full variable domain is DVKVTQSSRYLVKRTGEKVFLECVQDMDHENMFWYRQDPGLGLRLIYFSYDVKMKEKGDIPEGYSVSREKKERFSLILESASTNQTSMYLCASSLAGGRAKNIQYFGAGTRLSVL.

The chain uses TRBV25-1 and TRBJ1-4, with 10 positions matching TRBD1. Per the germline V gene, CDR1 is MGHDK and CDR2 is SYGVNS. The CDR3 consists of 13 residues. V lost 10 bases, J lost 8 bases, and 7 bases stayed unmatched. The CDR3 region is CATRGTGVEKLFF. CDR3 nucleotide sequence: TGTGCCACCAGGGGGACAGGGGTGGAAAAACTGTTTTTT.

The chain has TRBV19 and TRBJ2-1; 7 bases agree with TRBD1. The length of the CDR3 is 15 residues. Germline V gene data show CDR1 as LNHDA and CDR2 as SQIVND (reference sequence). Trimming removed 5 bases from V and 0 bases from J; junction bases left unmatched: 4. In DNA form, the CDR3 reads TGTGCCAGTAGTCCGGACAGGAGCTCCTACAATGAGCAGTTCTTC. This gives the protein CASSPDRSSYNEQFF.

This clone has only a few counts. The chain combines TRBV10-2 with TRBJ1-3; D is possibly TRBD1 (5 bases). The germline V and J ends were trimmed by 5 bases and 2 bases, with 10 bases remaining between them. The V gene's germline CDR1 is WSHSY and CDR2 SAAADI. There are 14 residues in the CDR3. CDR3: CASSLTEPGNTIYF. The CDR3 DNA sequence: TGCGCCAGCAGTCTGACAGAGCCTGGAAACACCATATATTTT.

The CDR3 DNA sequence: TGTGCCACCAGTGACGACAGAATCTCTAGCACAGATACGCAGTATTTT. Encoded protein: CATSDDRISSTDTQYF. The gene calls are TRBV24-1 and TRBJ2-3, with D possibly being TRBD1 (5 bases). The CDR3 is 16 amino acids. The ends were cut back, 4 bases at V and 0 bases at J, with 13 bases in the middle. Per germline, CDR1 KGHDR and CDR2 SFDVKD.

The chain couples TRBV7-3 to TRBJ1-2; 12 bases are shared with TRBD1. Germline CDR1 reads SGHTA; CDR2 reads FQGTGA. CDR3 length: 15 residues. V gave up 4 bases and J gave up 8 bases; unmatched junction bases: 8. CDR3 in DNA: TGTGCCAGCAGCTCCGGGACAGGGGGCGCGAGGGGCTACACCTTC. Protein: CASSSGTGGARGYTF.

Remarks on this clone: The same CDR3 is also encoded by other DNA sequences in this sample. This rearrangement joins TRBV4-1 to TRBJ1-2, with a possible D match to TRBD1 (5 bases). Per germline, CDR1 MGHRA and CDR2 YSYEKL. V shed 0 bases and J shed 2 bases, with 7 bases lying between them. There are 14 residues in the CDR3. The CDR3 coding sequence is TGCGCCAGCAGCCAAGATAGGGGCAACTATGGCTACACCTTC. It yields the protein CASSQDRGNYGYTF.

The chain couples TRBV5-4 to TRBJ2-2; 14 bases match TRBD2. Per germline, CDR1 SGHNT and CDR2 YYREEE (reference sequence). The CDR3 has 19 residues. With V trimmed by 4 bases and J by 4 bases, 12 bases remained unmatched. Here the CDR3 reads CASSPPGLAGVRGTGELFF. Here the CDR3 DNA reads TGTGCCAGCAGCCCTCCGGGACTAGCGGGAGTGCGTGGCACCGGGGAGCTGTTTTTT. The variable domain in full, completed from reference TRBV5-4 and TRBJ2-2, reads ETGVTQSPTHLIKTRGQQVTLRCSSQSGHNTVSWYQQALGQGPQFIFQYYREEENGRGNFPPRFSGLQFPNYSSELNVNALELDDSALYLCASSPPGLAGVRGTGELFFGEGSRLTVL.

This chain uses TRBV11-2 with TRBJ1-4; D remains unclear. The CDR3 is made up of 13 amino acids. Deletions cut 6 bases from V and 4 bases from J, with 9 bases between. Germline CDR1 reads SGHAT; CDR2 reads FQNNGV. Here the CDR3 reads CASSGRGNEKLFF. The CDR3 DNA follows: TGTGCCAGCAGTGGTCGGGGTAATGAAAAACTGTTTTTT.

This rearrangement joins TRBV2 to TRBJ1-4; TRBD1 matches at 7 bases. The germline V gene has CDR1 SNHLY and CDR2 FYNNEI. The V gene end was trimmed by 6 bases and the J gene end by 3 bases; junction bases not matched to a gene: 4. The length of the CDR3 is 14 residues. The chain's CDR3 is CASRLDRANEKLFF. The CDR3 nucleotides are TGTGCCAGCAGATTAGACAGGGCTAATGAAAAACTGTTTTTT.

V and J are TRBV3-1 (or the pseudogene TRBV3-2) and TRBJ1-2; tentatively, D is TRBD1 (5 bases). The CDR3 is made up of 13 amino acids. Germline V gene lookup returns CDR1 LGHDT and CDR2 YNNKEL (reference sequence). Between the trimmed V and J ends, which lost 6 bases and 6 bases, there was a span of 14 bases. The CDR3 DNA is TGTGCCAGCAGACCCAGGGAATTGCATGGCTACACCTTC. This sequence encodes CASRPRELHGYTF.

This sequence joins TRBV7-9 and TRBJ1-2; TRBD1 matches at 10 bases. The V gene end was trimmed by 4 bases and the J gene end by 3 bases; junction bases not matched to a gene: 5. The CDR3 totals 15 residues. Germline lookup yields CDR1 SEHNR and CDR2 FQNEAQ (reference sequence). CDR3 residues: CASSSPGTGDYGYTF. The CDR3 DNA reads as TGTGCCAGCAGCTCTCCAGGGACAGGGGACTATGGCTACACCTTC.

The chain combines TRBV30 with TRBJ2-5, with a possible D match to TRBD2 (5 bases). V lost 3 bases, J lost 5 bases, and 13 bases lay in between. CDR3 length: 13 amino acids. Looked up from germline, CDR1 is GTSNPN and CDR2 is SVGIG (reference sequence). The CDR3: CAWSWGGGETQYF. The CDR3 DNA follows: TGTGCCTGGAGCTGGGGTGGCGGGGAGACCCAGTACTTC.

The rearrangement uses TRBV27 and TRBJ2-3; D perhaps matches TRBD1 (5 bases). The V end was cut by 2 bases, the J end by 4 bases, with 19 bases between. This CDR3 is built from 17 residues. Germline assignment: CDR1 MNHEY and CDR2 SMNVEV (reference sequence). The CDR3 nucleotides read TGTGCCAGCAGTTTAGGGCCCTCGTGGACAAATTCAGATACGCAGTATTTT. Encoded protein: CASSLGPSWTNSDTQYF.

The rearrangement uses TRBV10-3 and TRBJ2-5; TRBD1 matches 11 bases. V gave up 5 bases and J gave up 6 bases; unmatched junction bases: 14. The CDR3 is 17 amino acids. The germline V gene encodes CDR1 ENHRY and CDR2 SYGVKD. This CDR3 reads CAISSSPGQGGEKTQYF. The CDR3 region has the DNA TGTGCCATCAGTTCATCGCCGGGACAGGGGGGCGAAAAGACCCAGTACTTC.

The J gene is TRBJ1-2, the V gene TRBV7-2, with a weak D call TRBD1 (5 bases). The CDR3 runs 15 residues. Germline V CDR1 and CDR2: SGHTA, FQGNSA. The V end was cut by 1 base, the J end by 2 bases, with 11 bases between. The CDR3 protein is CASSLEARVNYGYTF. The CDR3, as DNA: TGTGCCAGCAGCTTAGAGGCCAGGGTCAACTATGGCTACACCTTC.